This record looks at one TCR beta chain sequence and its context. Antigen: not known. Arm-PCR of CDR3 regions and iRepertoire HTBI primers were the basis on which TCR beta libraries were built. TCRdb ran MiXCR on the multiplex PCR reads and lists one entry per CDR3 protein. The data show just over 600,000 distinct CDR3 sequences, with 15% to 20% seen just once and 15% to 20% held by the top ten. V dropped 5 bases and J dropped 4 bases, with 21 bases sitting between them. The CDR3 extends over 17 amino acids. The germline gives CDR1 SGHAT, CDR2 FQNNGV. The data stem from a study of regulatory T cells in long-lasting Graves disease. Turning to the study itself: The study enrolled newly diagnosed Graves' patients on antithyroid drugs under 3 months. Study outcomes and limitations: Preferential use of TRBV28, TRBJ1-2 and TRBJ2-5 was seen in persistent disease.

Time point here: newly diagnosed GD, antithyroid drugs for less than 3 months. PBMC RNA served as the TCR library source. These data were also filed under a second study, of T cells in Graves' hyperthyroidism and ophthalmopathy. Turning to that study: First-round RT-PCR targeting the TCR CDR3 was performed with the HTBI primer set. It was a median around 6 months before onset that the model predicted ophthalmopathy.

The clonotype was recovered from a woman in her twenties or thirties with Graves disease. This chain uses TRBV11-2 with TRBJ2-1, with D perhaps assigned TRBD1 or TRBD2 (5 bases each). Source: peripheral blood mononuclear cells (PBMCs), taken at new diagnosis, from a patient treated with antithyroid drugs. DNA of the CDR3: TGTGCCAGCAGCGCCATCGGGACCCCAGGGTTGTACAATGAGCAGTTCTTC. Protein product: CASSAIGTPGLYNEQFF.